A single sample gave rise to the 30 T cell receptor beta chains below, sequenced in a study of technical replicates of blood from several donors. The protocol was immunoSEQ multiplex PCR, while the TCRdb copy is restricted to in-frame clones and leaves out a portion. The table includes approximately 87,000 clones, more than 85% detected once. Sequencing input: T cells isolated from PBMCs. Source of these receptors: a human donor in good health. Some clones in this sample may be carry-over from other donors' samples.

The chain combines TRBV28 with TRBJ1-2; TRBD1 is a possible D gene (5 bases). The CDR3 is 14 residues long. Germline CDR1 and CDR2: MDHEN and SYDVKM. Trimming took off 6 bases at V and 2 bases at J, with 13 bases between the two ends. The CDR3 DNA follows: TGTGCCAGCAGCCCCGGGGGGAGGAACTATGGCTACACCTTC. Protein: CASSPGGRNYGYTF.

The chain recombines TRBV23-1 with TRBJ1-3; 7 bases fit TRBD1. TRBV23-1 is treated as an ORF (open reading frame) with a function not yet certain. CDR3 length: 12 amino acids. Unmatched junction bases numbered 2, after V lost 9 bases and J lost 3 bases. This CDR3 reads CARRGLGNTIYF. The CDR3 DNA reads TGCGCCAGGAGGGGGCTTGGAAACACCATATATTTT.

This clone was seen just once. The chain employs TRBV28 and TRBJ2-7; D not certain. The CDR3 totals 13 residues. Deletions cut 2 bases from V and 4 bases from J, with 9 bases between. The germline CDR1 and CDR2 sequences are MDHEN and SYDVKM. The CDR3: CASSLPPLYEQYF. The CDR3 DNA reads TGTGCCAGCAGTTTACCCCCGTTGTACGAGCAGTACTTC. Full variable domain (rest looked up from reference TRBV28 and TRBJ2-7): DVKVTQSSRYLVKRTGEKVFLECVQDMDHENMFWYRQDPGLGLRLIYFSYDVKMKEKGDIPEGYSVSREKKERFSLILESASTNQTSMYLCASSLPPLYEQYFGPGTRLTVT.

J is TRBJ1-5 and V is TRBV27; TRBD1 matches 7 bases. The J segment lost 4 bases and the V segment lost 5 bases, leaving 5 bases of the junction unmatched. This CDR3 comprises 14 residues. CDR1 MNHEY and CDR2 SMNVEV come from the germline V gene (reference sequence). The CDR3 here is CASSMTGLNQPQHF. CDR3 DNA sequence: TGTGCCAGCAGTATGACAGGGCTAAATCAGCCCCAGCATTTT.

The chain uses TRBV7-2 and TRBJ2-3, with 9 bases lining up with TRBD2. Per the germline V gene, CDR1 is SGHTA and CDR2 is FQGNSA. Trimming took 4 bases from V and 8 from J; bases not matched to a gene: 7. There are 14 residues in the CDR3. The CDR3 region is CASSWDSGSFTQYF. Written as DNA, the CDR3 is TGTGCCAGCAGCTGGGATAGCGGGAGTTTTACGCAGTATTTT.

The chain has TRBV30 and TRBJ1-5; 9 bases map to TRBD1. Germline V lookup: CDR1 GTSNPN, CDR2 SVGIG (reference sequence). The CDR3 loop spans 12 amino acids. Trimming took 7 bases from V and 4 from J; bases not matched to a gene: 2. CDR3 amino acids: CASGTGNQPQHF. CDR3 nucleotide sequence: TGTGCCTCCGGGACAGGGAATCAGCCCCAGCATTTT.

The chain joins TRBV19 to TRBJ1-2, with 7 bases lining up with TRBD1. Germline V lookup: CDR1 LNHDA, CDR2 SQIVND (reference sequence). Trimming took 4 bases from V and 3 from J; bases not matched to a gene: 5. There are 14 residues in the CDR3. This CDR3 is CASSTTGDYYGYTF. The CDR3 DNA reads TGTGCCAGTAGTACCACAGGGGACTACTATGGCTACACCTTC.

The chain employs TRBV4-3 and TRBJ1-2, with D perhaps TRBD1 (6 bases). CDR3 length: 15 amino acids. Trimming took off 0 bases at V and 8 bases at J, with 16 bases between the two ends. Germline CDR1 is LGHNA and CDR2 is YSLEER. CDR3 nucleotide sequence: TGCGCCAGCAGCCAAGATCTTGCAGGGGCCGAGGGCTACACCTTC. It translates to CASSQDLAGAEGYTF.

The J gene is TRBJ2-7, the V gene TRBV27; 9 bases align to TRBD1. Germline CDR1 MNHEY, CDR2 SMNVEV (reference sequence). The CDR3 loop spans 13 amino acids. Trimming removed 3 bases from V and 5 bases from J; junction bases left unmatched: 2. The CDR3 region is CASSFRDRDEQYF. The CDR3 bases are TGTGCCAGCAGTTTCAGGGACAGGGACGAGCAGTACTTC.

J is TRBJ2-5 and V is TRBV5-1; the D gene is possibly TRBD2 (6 bases). CDR1 and CDR2 from the germline V gene are SGHRS and YFSETQ. V was pared by 6 bases and J by 5 bases, with 14 bases between. The length of the CDR3 is 13 residues. CDR3 DNA: TGCGCCAGCACCCTGGGGGGATTCGAGACCCAGTACTTC. As protein: CASTLGGFETQYF.

The genes are TRBV7-9 and TRBJ1-1; 8 positions agree with TRBD1. Trimming cost V 5 bases and J 1 base; bases outside gene matches: 6. The CDR3 consists of 15 residues. Germline lookup yields CDR1 SEHNR and CDR2 FQNEAQ (reference sequence). The CDR3 region has the DNA TGTGCCAGCAGCCCAGGGGGCGCCCAGAACACTGAAGCTTTCTTT. It yields the protein CASSPGGAQNTEAFF.

This clone was seen just once. V usage is TRBV4-1 and J usage is TRBJ2-5; 8 nucleotides line up with TRBD1. TRBJ2-7 explains the end of the DNA better; the J call may be wrong. Germline CDR1 is MGHRA and CDR2 is YSYEKL. The CDR3 consists of 14 residues. The CDR3 DNA follows: TGCGCCAGCAGCCGCGGACAGGGATCCTACGAGCAGTACTTC. Translation: CASSRGQGSYEQYF.

The genes are TRBV19 and TRBJ1-3; D remains ambiguous. Trimming stripped 0 bases from V and 4 bases from J, with 7 bases between. CDR1 and CDR2 (germline): LNHDA, SQIVND (reference sequence). The CDR3 loop spans 14 amino acids. CDR3 protein: CASSIEGLGNTIYF. For the CDR3, the DNA is TGTGCCAGTAGTATAGAGGGCCTCGGAAACACCATATATTTT. The whole variable domain, filled in from reference TRBV19 and TRBJ1-3, reads DGGITQSPKYLFRKEGQNVTLSCEQNLNHDAMYWYRQDPGQGLRLIYYSQIVNDFQKGDIAEGYSVSREKKESFPLTVTSAQKNPTAFYLCASSIEGLGNTIYFGEGSWLTVV.

V gene TRBV4-3 combines with J gene TRBJ1-5; D is unclear. The length of the CDR3 is 16 residues. The germline V gene has CDR1 LGHNA and CDR2 YSLEER. With 0 bases removed from V and 5 bases from J, the gap between germline ends came to 14 bases. Here the CDR3 DNA reads TGCGCCAGCAGCCAAGATTCAGGTTTTCTCGATCAGCCCCAGCATTTT. It translates to CASSQDSGFLDQPQHF.

The table lists this clone with a few counts. The chain couples TRBV29-1 to TRBJ1-1; D possibly corresponds to TRBD1 (5 bases). Trimming took 1 base from V and 1 from J, leaving 7 bases between them. This CDR3 contains 13 residues. Per the germline V gene, CDR1 is SQVTM and CDR2 is ANQGSEA. In DNA form, the CDR3 reads TGCAGCGTTGAAGGCGGGGGGAACACTGAAGCTTTCTTT. This gives the protein CSVEGGGNTEAFF.

The V gene is TRBV5-6, the J gene TRBJ2-3, with D perhaps TRBD2 (6 bases). V lost 4 bases to trimming and J lost 6 bases, with 9 bases between them. CDR1 is SGHDT and CDR2 is YYEEEE in the germline V gene. CDR3 size: 12 residues. CDR3 residues: CASSPGVDTQYF. CDR3 sequence (DNA): TGTGCCAGCAGCCCGGGAGTGGATACGCAGTATTTT.

This rearrangement joins TRBV11-2 to TRBJ2-7; the match to TRBD1 covers 7 bases. Germline CDR1 SGHAT, CDR2 FQNNGV. V trimming: 4 bases; J trimming: 2 bases; junction bases outside the gene matches: 8. The CDR3 has 15 amino acids. The CDR3, as DNA: TGTGCCAGCAGCTCGGGACAGTACCCGACCTACGAGCAGTACTTC. Amino acids: CASSSGQYPTYEQYF.

The chain links TRBV21-1 to TRBJ2-7; TRBD2, the table's D call, lacks a check against the DNA. TRBV21-1 is shown as a pseudogene. This CDR3 is 16 amino acids long. CDR3 sequence: CASSKEEGLAGYEQYF. For the CDR3, the DNA is TGTGCCAGCAGCAAAGAAGAGGGGCTAGCGGGCTACGAGCAGTACTTC.

This chain uses TRBV6-1 with TRBJ1-1, with D perhaps matching TRBD1 (5 bases). The CDR3 spans 15 residues. Between the trimmed V and J ends, which lost 0 bases and 8 bases, there was a span of 16 bases. The germline CDR1 and CDR2 sequences are MNHNS and SASEGT. CDR3 DNA: TGTGCCAGCAGTGAAGCGCTCATTGGGGGGTCGGAAGCTTTCTTT. It specifies CASSEALIGGSEAFF.

The chain employs TRBV7-2 and TRBJ1-3; 7 bases line up with TRBD1. The V segment lost 6 bases and the J segment 0 bases; nucleotides outside the gene matches: 2. The V gene's germline CDR1 is SGHTA and CDR2 FQGNSA. The CDR3 spans 14 residues. The CDR3 sequence: CASSWDSSGNTIYF. The CDR3 region has the DNA TGTGCCAGCAGTTGGGACAGCTCTGGAAACACCATATATTTT.

In its sample, this clone was seen once. The chain joins TRBV30 to TRBJ1-5; D uncertain. V was cut by 1 base and J by 3 bases, with 7 bases left in between. CDR1 and CDR2 (germline): GTSNPN, SVGIG (reference sequence). CDR3 length: 13 amino acids. The CDR3 loop is CAWSGGFNQPQHF. CDR3 coding DNA: TGTGCCTGGAGTGGCGGATTCAATCAGCCCCAGCATTTT.

Details on this clone: The junction shows a germline mismatch at one end, possibly a read error. V is TRBV5-8 and J is TRBJ2-7, with a weak D call TRBD2 (5 bases). CDR1 and CDR2 (germline): SGHTS, YDEGEE. This CDR3 region has 15 residues. The chain's CDR3 is CASSLGVGLGGEGRF. The DNA of the CDR3 is TGTGCCAGCAGCTTGGGCGTTGGCTTAGGAGGTGAAGGACGCTTC.

V gene TRBV27 combines with J gene TRBJ2-2, with TRBD2 matching over 12 bases. Losses at the gene ends were 4 bases for V and 2 bases for J; bases not matched to a gene: 2. The V gene's germline CDR1 is MNHEY and CDR2 SMNVEV (reference sequence). The CDR3 runs 16 residues. CDR3 in DNA: TGTGCCAGCAGTTCACTAGCGGGAGGCAACACCGGGGAGCTGTTTTTT. Translated, it gives CASSSLAGGNTGELFF.

V usage is TRBV19 and J usage is TRBJ2-7, with 9 bases lining up with TRBD2. The CDR3 loop spans 14 amino acids. V trimming: 5 bases; J trimming: 3 bases; junction bases outside the gene matches: 5. Germline values: CDR1 LNHDA, CDR2 SQIVND (reference sequence). The CDR3 loop is CASSPGTSNYEQYF. In DNA, the CDR3 is TGTGCCAGTAGTCCAGGGACTAGCAACTACGAGCAGTACTTC.

In this sample, this clone turned up once. The V gene is TRBV2, the J gene TRBJ2-1; 7 bases agree with TRBD1. V lost 11 bases and J lost 2; bases outside the gene matches: 9. The length of the CDR3 is 14 residues. Per germline, CDR1 SNHLY and CDR2 FYNNEI. CDR3 DNA sequence: TGTGCCTGCAACCGGGACAGCGCCTACAATGAGCAGTTCTTC. Translation gives CACNRDSAYNEQFF.

The chain uses TRBV27 and TRBJ1-1; D possibly corresponds to TRBD1 (6 bases). The V gene's germline CDR1 is MNHEY and CDR2 SMNVEV (reference sequence). This CDR3 region has 13 residues. Trimming stripped 3 bases from V and 7 bases from J, with 12 bases between. CDR3 DNA: TGTGCCAGCAGTTTGGCAGGGGTTAGTGAAGCTTTCTTT. Amino acid sequence: CASSLAGVSEAFF.

This clone has only a few counts. The chain carries TRBV29-1 and TRBJ1-1, with D hard to call. Trimming stripped 4 bases from V and 5 bases from J, with 8 bases between. This CDR3 region has 11 residues. Germline V CDR1 and CDR2: SQVTM, ANQGSEA. The CDR3 bases are TGCAGCGTTGCCCTAATGACTGAAGCTTTCTTT. Its translation: CSVALMTEAFF.

The chain uses TRBV4-3 and TRBJ2-1, with a possible D match to TRBD1 (6 bases). The V end was cut by 3 bases, the J end by 4 bases, with 19 bases between. The CDR3 runs to 17 residues. The germline V gene encodes CDR1 LGHNA and CDR2 YSLEER. CDR3 region: CASSQAPQGALYNEQFF. The DNA for the CDR3 is TGCGCCAGCAGCCAGGCGCCACAGGGAGCCTTATACAATGAGCAGTTCTTC.

This chain links TRBV4-1 with TRBJ1-6, with no clear D. The CDR3 runs to 17 residues. The germline gives CDR1 MGHRA, CDR2 YSYEKL. V was trimmed by 1 base and J by 7 bases, leaving 17 bases between them. CDR3 loop: CASSQAVQSLRNSPLHF. CDR3 nucleotides: TGCGCCAGCAGCCAAGCTGTCCAATCCCTGCGGAATTCACCCCTCCACTTT.

The chain couples TRBV6-5 to TRBJ1-2; D is undetermined. With 8 bases removed from V and 1 base from J, the gap between germline ends came to 14 bases. The CDR3 covers 14 residues. Germline loops: CDR1 MNHEY, CDR2 SVGAGI. The CDR3 region is CASLRRGDNYGYTF. DNA of the CDR3: TGTGCCAGCTTACGGCGGGGAGATAACTATGGCTACACCTTC.